This TCR beta chain appears in the sequencing data of a study of T-cell reconstitution after alpha-beta-depleted transplantation in children. Trimming stripped 4 bases from V and 5 bases from J, with 8 bases between. Looked up from germline, CDR1 is SNHLY and CDR2 is FYNNEI. The CDR3 runs to 12 residues. This clonotype was seen many times. This sample's TCRbeta library carried unique molecular identifier barcodes. One entry per CDR3 protein, called by TCRdb with MiXCR from the PCR reads. The data contain a few hundred thousand distinct CDR3 sequences, over 9.5% of them singletons. The chain links TRBV2 to TRBJ1-1; D remains unclear. The TCR sequence derives from a human donor who donated a stem cell graft to a child with SCID. Sequences were derived from PBMCs from the stem cell graft donor, sampled from the stem cell graft. The CDR3 loop reads CASSVGLTEAFF. CDR3 bases: TGTGCCAGCAGTGTGGGGTTAACTGAAGCTTTCTTT.